A single sample is the source of the 14 T cell receptor beta chains below, sequenced in a study of brain T cells in children with intractable seizures. Measured with immunoSEQ multiplex PCR; TCRdb has only the in-frame clones, and not every one. Counted here are 65,000 to 85,000 clones, 93% occurring once; the ten biggest clones make up approximately 1.5%. The sample here was peripheral blood, taken at surgery. The receptors here all came from a boy under three years old with tuberous sclerosis and intractable seizures.

V is TRBV6-1 and J is TRBJ1-4, with D tentatively TRBD1 (6 bases). The V and J ends lost 3 bases and 3 bases respectively, with 11 bases between them. Germline assignment: CDR1 MNHNS and CDR2 SASEGT. This CDR3 contains 15 residues. The DNA of the CDR3 is TGTGCCAGCAGTGATCGGGGGGCGGCTAATGAAAAACTGTTTTTT. Translating it yields CASSDRGAANEKLFF.

The chain combines TRBV11-3 with TRBJ1-2, with 9 bases matching TRBD1. The CDR3 has 14 residues. Looked up from germline, CDR1 is SGHNT and CDR2 is YENEEA. V was pared by 4 bases and J by 8 bases, with 8 bases of the junction left unmatched. The CDR3 here is CASSSRGQGEGYTF. DNA for the CDR3: TGTGCCAGCAGCTCCCGGGGACAGGGAGAAGGCTACACCTTC. Variable domain in full (rest from reference TRBV11-3 and TRBJ1-2): EAGVVQSPRYKIIEKKQPVAFWCNPISGHNTLYWYLQNLGQGPELLIRYENEEAVDDSQLPKDRFSAERLKGVDSTLKIQPAELGDSAVYLCASSSRGQGEGYTFGSGTRLTVV.

The J gene is TRBJ2-7, the V gene TRBV19; 8 nucleotides line up with TRBD1. The CDR3 covers 14 residues. CDR1 LNHDA and CDR2 SQIVND come from the germline V gene (reference sequence). The V and J ends lost 3 bases and 2 bases, in that order; junction bases with no gene match: 3. Here the CDR3 DNA reads TGTGCCAGTAGTATTGCGGACAGGGCCTACGAGCAGTACTTC. This sequence encodes CASSIADRAYEQYF.

The V call is TRBV7-9, the J call TRBJ1-1; 7 nucleotides align to TRBD1. The CDR3 runs 16 residues. The V gene's germline CDR1 is SEHNR and CDR2 FQNEAQ (reference sequence). The junction had 12 bases not matched to a gene; V was cut back by 3 bases and J by 5 bases. CDR3 loop: CASSLPQGGAGTEAFF. Written as DNA, the CDR3 is TGTGCCAGCAGCTTGCCTCAAGGGGGCGCGGGGACTGAAGCTTTCTTT.

The chain employs TRBV6-6 and TRBJ1-1, with D perhaps TRBD1 (5 bases). There are 15 residues in the CDR3. V was pared by 6 bases and J by 1 base, with 15 bases between. Germline V gene data show CDR1 as MNHNY and CDR2 as SVGAGI (reference sequence). Written as DNA, the CDR3 is TGTGCCAGCAGCCCCCACCTGACAGCGAACACTGAAGCTTTCTTT. The encoded protein is CASSPHLTANTEAFF.

The chain is built from TRBV10-3 and TRBJ1-4; 11 nucleotides agree with TRBD1. The germline V gene encodes CDR1 ENHRY and CDR2 SYGVKD. This CDR3 has 16 residues. The J segment lost 0 bases and the V segment lost 5 bases, leaving 2 bases of the junction unmatched. The CDR3 reads CAISPGQGATNEKLFF. The CDR3 coding sequence is TGTGCCATCAGTCCGGGACAGGGGGCAACTAATGAAAAACTGTTTTTT.

The rearrangement links TRBV30 to TRBJ2-5; D is possibly TRBD1 (5 bases). The CDR3 is 15 residues long. Trimming cost V 0 bases and J 5 bases, with 16 bases left between them. Germline V lookup: CDR1 GTSNPN, CDR2 SVGIG (reference sequence). The CDR3 DNA sequence: TGTGCCTGGAGTGTAGTAGGCAGGGCGAGGGAGACCCAGTACTTC. Protein product: CAWSVVGRARETQYF.

The chain employs TRBV3-1 (or the pseudogene TRBV3-2) and TRBJ1-2, with D tentatively TRBD1 (6 bases). Germline lookup yields CDR1 LGHDT and CDR2 YNNKEL (reference sequence). Trimming pared 5 bases from V and 1 base from J, leaving 14 bases between. The CDR3 extends over 15 amino acids. The chain's CDR3 is CASSLGVRGNYGYTF. The CDR3 nucleotides are TGTGCCAGCAGCTTAGGAGTCAGGGGTAACTATGGCTACACCTTC.

The chain carries TRBV18 and TRBJ1-4, with a tentative D call TRBD1 (5 bases). The CDR3 contains 12 residues. Deletions cut 4 bases from V and 14 bases from J, with 14 bases between. The germline V gene has CDR1 KGHSH and CDR2 LQKENI. The CDR3 DNA sequence: TGTGCCAGCTCACAGACGGGGCAGAGTCTGTTTTTT. This codes for CASSQTGQSLFF.

This rearrangement joins TRBV19 to TRBJ2-1; 12 nucleotides agree with TRBD2. CDR1 and CDR2 (germline): LNHDA, SQIVND (reference sequence). The V segment lost 7 bases and the J segment 5 bases; nucleotides outside the gene matches: 6. The CDR3 is 15 amino acids. This CDR3 reads CASKWLAGGNNEQFF. Here the CDR3 DNA reads TGTGCCAGTAAGTGGCTAGCGGGAGGGAACAATGAGCAGTTCTTC.

The chain links TRBV27 to TRBJ1-6; no definite D call. V was pared by 6 bases and J by 0 bases, with 12 bases between. This CDR3 contains 16 residues. The germline V gene encodes CDR1 MNHEY and CDR2 SMNVEV (reference sequence). As DNA, the CDR3 is TGTGCCAGCAGACCCCGGGTGGGCTCCTATAATTCACCCCTCCACTTT. This codes for CASRPRVGSYNSPLHF.

This chain joins TRBV5-6 and TRBJ2-7; 9 bases agree with TRBD1. Germline CDR1 reads SGHDT; CDR2 reads YYEEEE. The CDR3 extends over 15 amino acids. The ends lost 4 bases at V and 0 bases at J; junction bases unmatched: 5. The CDR3 loop is CASSPPGQGSYEQYF. The CDR3 coding sequence is TGTGCCAGCAGCCCTCCGGGACAGGGCTCCTACGAGCAGTACTTC.

The chain employs TRBV3-1 (or the pseudogene TRBV3-2) and TRBJ2-7, with 10 bases lining up with TRBD2. Germline V gene sequence: CDR1 LGHDT, CDR2 YNNKEL (reference sequence). The CDR3 is made up of 18 amino acids. With 0 bases clipped from V and 4 bases from J, the junction kept 12 bases outside the gene matches. The CDR3 protein is CASSQEPPVAGGSYEQYF. The CDR3 DNA reads as TGTGCCAGCAGCCAAGAGCCCCCCGTAGCGGGGGGCTCGTACGAGCAGTACTTC.

This chain joins TRBV18 and TRBJ1-3; tentatively, D is TRBD1 (6 bases). V was shortened by 6 bases and J by 2 bases, with 20 bases between the two germline ends. The V gene's germline CDR1 is KGHSH and CDR2 LQKENI. This CDR3 is built from 17 residues. The CDR3 loop reads CASSLNGGRSAGNTIYF. The CDR3 coding sequence is TGTGCCAGCTCCCTTAACGGGGGGCGGTCGGCTGGAAACACCATATATTTT.